Listed here is a single TCR beta chain. The specificity of this receptor is unknown. No base qualities exist here, and no much larger clone lies one base off it. CDR1 is given as SGHNT and CDR2 as YENEEA, both from the germline V gene. The cysteine opens and the phenylalanine closes a CDR3 of 14 amino acids. The DNA shown is the 42-base CDR3, in frame from base 1. V was cut back by 5 bases and J by 4 bases, leaving a gap of 14 bases between them. The entry originates in a study of B cell selection in AIRE deficiency (dated by TCRdb to the late 2010s). About the study as a whole: Researchers compared TCRbeta repertoires of sorted blood CD4+ conventional T cells and regulatory T cells in AIRE-deficient patients with those in healthy controls. The TCR-sequenced cohort comprised roughly 5 AIRE-deficient APECED patients and roughly 5 healthy control donors. The study at large found these results: About 28% of the Treg TCRbeta sequences shared among healthy donors turned up in patient Tconv cells, suggesting that Treg-biased clones are diverted into the Tconv compartment. Only TCRbeta chains were sequenced, and about 35% of shared healthy-donor Treg sequences were also present in healthy Tconv cells, possibly due to differing TCRalpha chains. Tconv and Treg cells from AIRE-deficient patients showed TCRBV gene usage, CDR3 length and TCR diversity similar to those of healthy donors. Shorter CDR3s were found in shared Treg sequences, reflecting a bias toward rearrangements containing few non-templated nucleotide insertions. Among about 3,700 shared Treg TCRbeta sequences, roughly 32% were found to be shared only among healthy donors and 9.3% only among patients, suggesting that Treg selection is less efficient in the absence of AIRE.

The immunoSEQ platform was used to sequence the TCRbeta chain. Under the source paper's analysis protocol: When Treg repertoires were pooled, tens of thousands of distinct TCRbeta sequences were obtained from patients and around 96,000 from healthy donors. Public Treg TCRbeta sequences were defined as those shared by two or more individuals and were then searched for in Tconv repertoires. Group differences were tested with Mann-Whitney U tests and Bonferroni-Dunn correction in GraphPad Prism 7.03. TCRdb obtained this table from immuneACCESS and retained in-frame rearrangements with V and J assigned. These tables miss some clones; where compared with another copy, unresolved V genes account for less than half of the shortfall, and the remainder is unexplained. V and J calls and clone size are those listed in that table; D and trimming were worked out from the DNA. The sample table holds 4,700 or so clones, of which 87% were seen once. The top ten constitute about 2.9% of the sample.

CD4+CD25hiCD127low/negative cells were sorted as the regulatory T cell population. AIRE-deficient patients had APECED syndrome. Sorting of Tconv and Treg cells intended for TCRbeta sequencing was performed on a FACSAria flow cytometer. Sorted cells were collected into 5-ml round-bottom polystyrene tubes, and dry cell pellets were frozen at -80°C before sequencing. The TCR comes from a human donor with AIRE deficiency. The sequence joins TRBV11-3 to TRBJ2-5, with no D gene named confidently. Input material: Tregs sorted from PBMCs. The bases read TGTGCCAGCAGCGTCGGTGGATATGGAGAGACCCAGTACTTC. This codes for CASSVGGYGETQYF. The entire variable domain, with the stretches around the CDR3 drawn from the reference TRBV11-3 and TRBJ2-5 proteins, is EAGVVQSPRYKIIEKKQPVAFWCNPISGHNTLYWYLQNLGQGPELLIRYENEEAVDDSQLPKDRFSAERLKGVDSTLKIQPAELGDSAVYLCASSVGGYGETQYFGPGTRLLVL.